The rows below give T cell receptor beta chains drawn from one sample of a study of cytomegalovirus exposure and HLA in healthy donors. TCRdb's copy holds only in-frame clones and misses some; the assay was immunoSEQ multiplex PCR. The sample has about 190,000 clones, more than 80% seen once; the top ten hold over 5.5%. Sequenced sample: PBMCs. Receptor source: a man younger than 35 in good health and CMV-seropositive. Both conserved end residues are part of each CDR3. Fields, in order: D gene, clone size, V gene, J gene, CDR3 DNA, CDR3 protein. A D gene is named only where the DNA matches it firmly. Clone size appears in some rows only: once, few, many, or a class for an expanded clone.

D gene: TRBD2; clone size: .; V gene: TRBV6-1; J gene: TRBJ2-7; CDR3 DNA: TGTGCCAGCAGTGCCGGGACTAGCGGGATGTCCTACGAGCAGTACTTC; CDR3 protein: CASSAGTSGMSYEQYF
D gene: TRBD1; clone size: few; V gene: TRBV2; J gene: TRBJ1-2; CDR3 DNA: TGTGCCAGCGTAAGGGACAGGGGAGTCTACACCTTC; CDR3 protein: CASVRDRGVYTF
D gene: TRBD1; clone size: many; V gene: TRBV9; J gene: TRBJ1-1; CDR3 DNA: TGTGCCAGCAGCCCCAGGGGGAGGAGTGAAGCTTTCTTT; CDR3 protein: CASSPRGRSEAFF
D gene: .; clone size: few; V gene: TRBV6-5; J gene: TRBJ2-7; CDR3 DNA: TGTGCCAGCAGTTACTCGTATTCTTCCTACGAGCAGTACTTC; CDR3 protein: CASSYSYSSYEQYF
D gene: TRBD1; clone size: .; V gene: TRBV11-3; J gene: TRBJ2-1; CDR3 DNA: TGTGCCAGCAGCATCGGCGGGACAGGGGATCGGAATGAGCAGTTCTTC; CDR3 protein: CASSIGGTGDRNEQFF
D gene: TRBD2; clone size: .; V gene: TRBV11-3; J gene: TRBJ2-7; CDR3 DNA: TGTGCCAGCAGCTTGGGGACTAGCGGGGCCTACGAGCAGTACTTC; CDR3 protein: CASSLGTSGAYEQYF
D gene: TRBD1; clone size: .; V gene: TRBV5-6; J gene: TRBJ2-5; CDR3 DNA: TGTGCCAGCAGCTTGGTGCCCCCGGCAGGGGGCTCTGGGACCCAGTACTTC; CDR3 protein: CASSLVPPAGGSGTQYF
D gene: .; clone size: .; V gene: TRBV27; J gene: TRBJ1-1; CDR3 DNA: TGTGCCAGCAGTTTACTCAGTAAAGGAGAGAACACTGAAGCTTTCTTT; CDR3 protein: CASSLLSKGENTEAFF
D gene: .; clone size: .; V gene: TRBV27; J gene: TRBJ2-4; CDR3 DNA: TGTGCCAGCAGTATACAGGGACCAGCTGCCAAAAACATTCAGTACTTC; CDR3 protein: CASSIQGPAAKNIQYF
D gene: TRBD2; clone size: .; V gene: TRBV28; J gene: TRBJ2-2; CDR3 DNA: TGTGCCAGCAGTTTGATTCGGACTAGCGGGAATGTTGGTACCGGGGAGCTGTTTTTT; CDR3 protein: CASSLIRTSGNVGTGELFF
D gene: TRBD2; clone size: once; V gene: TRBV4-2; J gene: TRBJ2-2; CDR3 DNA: TGTGCCAGCAGCCAAGAACCGGGACTAGCGGGAGGCATATGGGGCACCGGGGAGCTGTTTTTT; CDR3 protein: CASSQEPGLAGGIWGTGELFF
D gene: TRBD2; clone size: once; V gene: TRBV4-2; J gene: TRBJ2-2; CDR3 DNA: TGTGCCAGCAGCCAAGATTGGAAACTAGCGGGAGCGGCAGGGGAGCTGTTTTTT; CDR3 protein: CASSQDWKLAGAAGELFF
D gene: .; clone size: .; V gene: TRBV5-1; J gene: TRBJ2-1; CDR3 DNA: TGCGCCAGCACCCTGGCGTCGACTAGCTCCTACAATGAGCAGTTCTTC; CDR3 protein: CASTLASTSSYNEQFF
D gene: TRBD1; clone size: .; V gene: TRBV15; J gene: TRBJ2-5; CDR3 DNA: TGTGCCACCAGCGGACAGGGAGAGACCCAGTACTTC; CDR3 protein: CATSGQGETQYF
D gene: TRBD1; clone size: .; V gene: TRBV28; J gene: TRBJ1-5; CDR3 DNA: TGTGCCAGCAGCGCAGGGGGCGCGGGCAATCAGCCCCAGCATTTT; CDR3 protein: CASSAGGAGNQPQHF
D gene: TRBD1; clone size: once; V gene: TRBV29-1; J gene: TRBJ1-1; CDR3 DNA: TGCAGCGTTGACCTGACAGGGTTGGACACTGAAGCTTTCTTT; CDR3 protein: CSVDLTGLDTEAFF
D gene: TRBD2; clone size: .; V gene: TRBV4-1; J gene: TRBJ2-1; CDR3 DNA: TGCGCCAGCAGCCGAGAGAGCGGGATCGTCTACAATGAGCAGTTCTTC; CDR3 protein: CASSRESGIVYNEQFF
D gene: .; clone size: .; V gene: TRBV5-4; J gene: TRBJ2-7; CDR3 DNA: TGTGCCAGCAGCCAAGAGCGGGCAGCCTACGAGCAGTACTTC; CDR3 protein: CASSQERAAYEQYF
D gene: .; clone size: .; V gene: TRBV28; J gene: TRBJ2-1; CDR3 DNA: TGTGCCAGCAGTTTACGTCCCCCGGGAAGCGGCAATGAGCAGTTCTTC; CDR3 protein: CASSLRPPGSGNEQFF
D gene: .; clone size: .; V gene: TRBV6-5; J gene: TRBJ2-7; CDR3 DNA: TGTGCCAGCAGGCTAACTGGACTGGGGGAGCAGTACTTC; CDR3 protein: CASRLTGLGEQYF
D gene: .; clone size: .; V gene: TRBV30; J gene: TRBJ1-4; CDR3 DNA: TGTGCCTGGAGCTTACAGGGCGGGAATGAAAAACTGTTTTTT; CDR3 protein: CAWSLQGGNEKLFF
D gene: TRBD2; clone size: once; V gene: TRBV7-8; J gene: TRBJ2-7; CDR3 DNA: TGTGCCAGCAGCTTAGGCCTAGCGGGGGCGTGGCAGTACTTC; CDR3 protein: CASSLGLAGAWQYF
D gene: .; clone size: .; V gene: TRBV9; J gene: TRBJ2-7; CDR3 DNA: TGTGCCAGCAGCGTAGCGGGGGACGCTTATGGGGAGCAGTACTTC; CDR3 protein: CASSVAGDAYGEQYF
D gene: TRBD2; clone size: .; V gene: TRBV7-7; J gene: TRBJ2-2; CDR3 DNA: TGTGCCAGCGGGACTATTTCCGGGGAGCTGTTTTTT; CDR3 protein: CASGTISGELFF
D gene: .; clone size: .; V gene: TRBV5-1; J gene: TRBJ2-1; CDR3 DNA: TGCGCCAGCAGCTTTGGACTCTACAATGAGCAGTTCTTC; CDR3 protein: CASSFGLYNEQFF
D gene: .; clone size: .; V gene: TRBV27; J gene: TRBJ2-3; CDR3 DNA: TGTGCCAGCAGTCCCGAGGAGACTAGCACAGATACGCAGTATTTT; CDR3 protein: CASSPEETSTDTQYF
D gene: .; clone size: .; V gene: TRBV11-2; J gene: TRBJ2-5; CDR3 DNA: TGTGCCAGCACCCTCTCGCTAGGAGAGACCCAGTACTTC; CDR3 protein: CASTLSLGETQYF
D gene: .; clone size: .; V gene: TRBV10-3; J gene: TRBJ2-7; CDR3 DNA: TGTGCCATCAGTGAGTCGGGATGGGGAGGCGAGCAGTACTTC; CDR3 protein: CAISESGWGGEQYF
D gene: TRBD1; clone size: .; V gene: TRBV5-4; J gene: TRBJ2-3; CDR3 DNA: TGTGCCAGCAGCTTAGAAGGGGGCACGACAGATACGCAGTATTTT; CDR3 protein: CASSLEGGTTDTQYF
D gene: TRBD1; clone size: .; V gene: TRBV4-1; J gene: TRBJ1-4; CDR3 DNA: TGCGCCAGCAGCCAGTTAACAGGGGATGAAAAACTGTTTTTT; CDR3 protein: CASSQLTGDEKLFF
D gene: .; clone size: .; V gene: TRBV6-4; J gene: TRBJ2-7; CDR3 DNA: TGTGCCAGCAGTGACCGTGGGCGGGACGGACTCTACGAGCAGTACTTC; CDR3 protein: CASSDRGRDGLYEQYF
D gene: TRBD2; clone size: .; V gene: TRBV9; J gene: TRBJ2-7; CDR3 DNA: TGTGCCAGCAGCGTAGGGGCGGGGGATGGCTACGAGCAGTACTTC; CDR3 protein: CASSVGAGDGYEQYF
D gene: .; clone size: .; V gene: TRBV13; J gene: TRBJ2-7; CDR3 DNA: TGTGCCAGCAGCTTATCAGGGTTTCAGGCCGGCTCCTACGAGCAGTACTTC; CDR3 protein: CASSLSGFQAGSYEQYF
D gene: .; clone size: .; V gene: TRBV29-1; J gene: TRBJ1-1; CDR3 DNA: TGCAGCGTTGAATGGGGGGGCGCGATTGGAGACGAAGCTTTCTTT; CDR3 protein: CSVEWGGAIGDEAFF
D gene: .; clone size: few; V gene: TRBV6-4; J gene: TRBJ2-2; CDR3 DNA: TGTGCCAGCAGTTCCCGTAGCGGGAACACCGGGGAGCTGTTTTTT; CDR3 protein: CASSSRSGNTGELFF
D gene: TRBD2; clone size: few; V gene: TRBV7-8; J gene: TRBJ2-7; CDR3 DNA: TGTGCCAGCAGCCTTCGGACTAGCGGGAGTTACGAGCAGTACTTC; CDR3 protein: CASSLRTSGSYEQYF
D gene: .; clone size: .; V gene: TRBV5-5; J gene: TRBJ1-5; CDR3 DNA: TGTGCCAGCAGCTTGGCCAGCGAGTCTAGCAATCAGCCCCAGCATTTT; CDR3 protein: CASSLASESSNQPQHF
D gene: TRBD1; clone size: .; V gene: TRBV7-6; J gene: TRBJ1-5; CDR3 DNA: TGTGCCAGCAGCTTGGGGACAGGGGTAGGTCAGCCCCAGCATTTT; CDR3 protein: CASSLGTGVGQPQHF
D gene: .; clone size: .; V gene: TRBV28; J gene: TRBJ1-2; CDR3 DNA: TGTGCCAGCAGTGCGACTGAGAAAAACTATGGCTACACCTTC; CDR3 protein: CASSATEKNYGYTF
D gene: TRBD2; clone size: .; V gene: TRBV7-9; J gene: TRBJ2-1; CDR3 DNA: TGTGCCAGCAGCCCCAGAGCGGGAGACTACAATGAGCAGTTCTTC; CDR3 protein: CASSPRAGDYNEQFF
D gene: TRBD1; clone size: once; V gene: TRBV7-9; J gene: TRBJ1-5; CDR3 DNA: TGTGCCAGCAGCCCGGACAGGGAGAATCAGCCCCAGCATTTT; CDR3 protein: CASSPDRENQPQHF
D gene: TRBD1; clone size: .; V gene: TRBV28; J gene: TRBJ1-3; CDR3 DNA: TGTGCCAGCAGTCTAATACAGGGGACTGGAAACACCATATATTTT; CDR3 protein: CASSLIQGTGNTIYF
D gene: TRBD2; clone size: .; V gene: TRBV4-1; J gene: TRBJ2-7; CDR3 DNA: TGCGCCAGCAGCCAAGATCAAACTAGCGGGACCGGGCAGTACTTC; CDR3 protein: CASSQDQTSGTGQYF
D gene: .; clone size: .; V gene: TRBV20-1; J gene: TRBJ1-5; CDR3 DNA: TGCAGTGCGGGAGGGGGTGGGCAGCATTTT; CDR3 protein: CSAGGGGQHF
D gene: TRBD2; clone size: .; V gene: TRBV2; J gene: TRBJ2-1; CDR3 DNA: TGTGCCAGTCTAATTCCTAGCGGCTCCTACAATGAGCAGTTCTTC; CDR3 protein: CASLIPSGSYNEQFF
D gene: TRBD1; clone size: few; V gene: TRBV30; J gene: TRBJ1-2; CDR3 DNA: TGTGCCTGGATTGACAGGGTAATCGATTATGGCTACACCTTC; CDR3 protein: CAWIDRVIDYGYTF
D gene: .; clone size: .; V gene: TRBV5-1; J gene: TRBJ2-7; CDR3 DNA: TGCGCCAGCAGCTCCCCAACAGGGATGTCCTACGAGCAGTACTTC; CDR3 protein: CASSSPTGMSYEQYF
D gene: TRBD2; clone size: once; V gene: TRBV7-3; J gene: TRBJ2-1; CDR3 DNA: TGTGCCAGCAGCCAAAGAACTAGCGGGAGCTCCTACAATGAGCAGTTCTTC; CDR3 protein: CASSQRTSGSSYNEQFF
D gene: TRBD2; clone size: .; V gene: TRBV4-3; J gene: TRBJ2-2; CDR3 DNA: TGCGCCAGCAGCCAAGAAGGAGGACTAGCGGGGCTCACCGGGGAGCTGTTTTTT; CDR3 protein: CASSQEGGLAGLTGELFF
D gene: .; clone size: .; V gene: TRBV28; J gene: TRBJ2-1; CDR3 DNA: TGTGCCAGCAGAGAACGAACAGCTTTAAATGAGCAGTTCTTC; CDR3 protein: CASRERTALNEQFF
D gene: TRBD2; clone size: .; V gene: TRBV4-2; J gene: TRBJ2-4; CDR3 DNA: TGTGCCAGCAGCCAACAACTAGCGGGAGGTGGAATAACCAAAAACATTCAGTACTTC; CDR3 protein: CASSQQLAGGGITKNIQYF
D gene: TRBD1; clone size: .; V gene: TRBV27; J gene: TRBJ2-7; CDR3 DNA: TGTGCCAGCAGTTTAGGGTCAGGGGGCGAGCAGTACTTC; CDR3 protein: CASSLGSGGEQYF
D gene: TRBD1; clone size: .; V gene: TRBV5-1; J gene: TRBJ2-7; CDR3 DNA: TGCGCCAGCAGCTTGGCAACCGGGACAGGATTCCGCGAGCAGTACTTC; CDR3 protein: CASSLATGTGFREQYF
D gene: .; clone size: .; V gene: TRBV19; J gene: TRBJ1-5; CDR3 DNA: TGTGCCAGTAGTATCAACGGAGGAGGCAGCAATCAGCCCCAGCATTTT; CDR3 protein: CASSINGGGSNQPQHF
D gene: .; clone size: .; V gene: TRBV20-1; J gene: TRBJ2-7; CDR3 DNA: TGCAGTGCTAGGGTAGTGAGCGAGCAGTACTTC; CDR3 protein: CSARVVSEQYF